This is a list of T cell receptor beta chains from one sample in a study of pediatric ulcerative colitis. Using immunoSEQ multiplex PCR, the repertoire was profiled, and TCRdb retains in-frame clones only, with some absent. The data hold approximately 40,000 clones, with 65% to 80% observed a single time. The sequenced sample consisted of gut tissue. The receptor set was obtained from a boy younger than 18 with severe ulcerative colitis. Both conserved end residues are part of each CDR3. Fields, in order: V gene, J gene, D gene, clone size, CDR3 protein, CDR3 DNA. D genes are given only for firm matches. Size is omitted from some rows. Given values are once, few, many or a class for expanded clones.

TRBV6-1	TRBJ1-5	NA	NA	CASSEAWEDSNQPQHF	TGTGCCAGCAGTGAAGCCTGGGAAGATAGCAATCAGCCCCAGCATTTT
TRBV5-1	TRBJ2-1	NA	NA	CASSLVGPYNEQFF	TGCGCCAGCAGCTTGGTTGGGCCTTACAATGAGCAGTTCTTC
TRBV19	TRBJ1-5	NA	few	CASRTGAGPVDQPQHF	TGTGCCAGTAGAACGGGGGCGGGCCCTGTGGATCAGCCCCAGCATTTT
TRBV14	TRBJ1-2	NA	once	CASSQGRQDYGYTF	TGTGCCAGCAGCCAAGGTCGACAGGACTATGGCTACACCTTC
TRBV29-1	TRBJ1-1	TRBD1	NA	CSAATGQYTEAFF	TGCAGCGCCGCGACAGGGCAGTACACTGAAGCTTTCTTT
TRBV7-2	TRBJ2-7	TRBD1	NA	CASSTFRDSYEQYF	TGTGCCAGCAGCACTTTCCGGGACAGTTACGAGCAGTACTTC
TRBV6-9	TRBJ2-2	NA	NA	CASSYDRLNTGELFF	TGTGCCAGCAGTTATGATAGACTGAACACCGGGGAGCTGTTTTTT
TRBV30	TRBJ2-7	NA	NA	CAWSVGGSHSYEQYF	TGTGCCTGGAGTGTTGGTGGATCCCACTCCTACGAGCAGTACTTC
TRBV25-1	TRBJ1-2	TRBD1	NA	CASSQAGTDSGYTF	TGTGCCAGCAGCCAAGCTGGGACAGATAGTGGCTACACCTTC
TRBV5-4	TRBJ1-1	TRBD1	NA	CASSLQGAREEAFF	TGTGCCAGCAGCTTGCAGGGGGCTCGGGAAGAAGCTTTCTTT
TRBV5-1	TRBJ2-3	NA	NA	CASSLAESTDTQYF	TGCGCCAGCAGCCTGGCGGAGAGCACAGATACGCAGTATTTT
TRBV7-9	TRBJ1-5	NA	NA	CASSFGSAQPQPQHF	TGTGCCAGCAGCTTTGGATCGGCACAGCCACAGCCCCAGCATTTT
TRBV6-5	TRBJ1-4	TRBD1	NA	CASSFGTAPYEKLFF	TGTGCCAGCAGTTTTGGGACAGCGCCGTATGAAAAACTGTTTTTT
TRBV18	TRBJ2-3	TRBD1	NA	CASSYEGTATDTQYF	TGTGCCAGCTCGTACGAGGGGACAGCCACAGATACGCAGTATTTT
TRBV29-1	TRBJ2-7	TRBD1	NA	CSTQGPLYEQYF	TGCAGCACACAGGGGCCGCTCTACGAGCAGTACTTC
TRBV28	TRBJ2-6	NA	NA	CASSSAETGHSGANVLTF	TGTGCCAGCAGTTCGGCCGAGACCGGCCACTCTGGGGCCAACGTCCTGACTTTC
TRBV6-6	TRBJ2-5	NA	NA	CASSYSSGTQYF	TGTGCCAGCAGTTACTCGTCCGGGACCCAGTACTTC
TRBV7-9	TRBJ2-7	TRBD1	NA	CASREGQGMEYF	TGTGCCAGCAGGGAGGGACAGGGGATGGAGTACTTC
TRBV28	TRBJ1-2	TRBD1	NA	CASSLSLGRTGGGYTF	TGTGCCAGCAGTTTATCGCTGGGGAGGACAGGGGGTGGCTACACCTTC
TRBV5-1	TRBJ2-5	TRBD2	NA	CASSFGRLAGVGQETQYF	TGCGCCAGCAGCTTTGGACGCCTAGCGGGGGTAGGGCAAGAGACCCAGTACTTC
TRBV11-2	TRBJ2-1	TRBD2	NA	CASSLGASGNNEQFF	TGTGCCAGCAGCTTAGGGGCTAGCGGGAACAATGAGCAGTTCTTC
TRBV10-2	TRBJ1-2	NA	NA	CASVGALATNYGYTF	TGCGCCAGCGTGGGAGCCTTGGCCACTAACTATGGCTACACCTTC
TRBV28	TRBJ2-4	NA	NA	CASRSSTTGAKNIQYF	TGTGCCAGCAGGTCCTCAACGACAGGAGCCAAAAACATTCAGTACTTC
TRBV7-9	TRBJ1-3	TRBD1	NA	CASGGRDSVSGNTIYF	TGTGCCAGCGGGGGACGGGACAGCGTCTCTGGAAACACCATATATTTT
TRBV11-1	TRBJ1-5	NA	NA	CASSLEENQPQHF	TGTGCCAGCAGCTTAGAGGAAAATCAGCCCCAGCATTTT
TRBV11-2	TRBJ2-5	NA	NA	CASSPGGGLETQYF	TGTGCCAGCAGCCCAGGGGGGGGTTTAGAGACCCAGTACTTC
TRBV18	TRBJ2-7	NA	NA	CASSAREYGSHEQYF	TGTGCCAGCTCGGCCAGAGAGTATGGCTCCCACGAGCAGTACTTC
TRBV6-5	TRBJ1-4	TRBD1	NA	CASSNRQGNEKLFF	TGTGCCAGCAGTAATAGACAGGGCAATGAAAAACTGTTTTTT
TRBV7-6	TRBJ2-5	NA	NA	CASSLEAMLAETQYF	TGTGCCAGCAGCTTAGAGGCGATGCTAGCGGAGACCCAGTACTTC
TRBV11-2	TRBJ2-5	NA	NA	CASSLGVEETQYF	TGTGCCAGCAGCTTAGGGGTGGAGGAGACCCAGTACTTC
TRBV9	TRBJ2-6	NA	NA	CASSVGGSGANVLTF	TGTGCCAGCAGCGTAGGAGGGTCTGGGGCCAACGTCCTGACTTTC
TRBV5-1	TRBJ2-3	NA	NA	CASSFMGEMKGTQYF	TGCGCCAGCAGCTTCATGGGGGAAATGAAAGGTACGCAGTATTTT